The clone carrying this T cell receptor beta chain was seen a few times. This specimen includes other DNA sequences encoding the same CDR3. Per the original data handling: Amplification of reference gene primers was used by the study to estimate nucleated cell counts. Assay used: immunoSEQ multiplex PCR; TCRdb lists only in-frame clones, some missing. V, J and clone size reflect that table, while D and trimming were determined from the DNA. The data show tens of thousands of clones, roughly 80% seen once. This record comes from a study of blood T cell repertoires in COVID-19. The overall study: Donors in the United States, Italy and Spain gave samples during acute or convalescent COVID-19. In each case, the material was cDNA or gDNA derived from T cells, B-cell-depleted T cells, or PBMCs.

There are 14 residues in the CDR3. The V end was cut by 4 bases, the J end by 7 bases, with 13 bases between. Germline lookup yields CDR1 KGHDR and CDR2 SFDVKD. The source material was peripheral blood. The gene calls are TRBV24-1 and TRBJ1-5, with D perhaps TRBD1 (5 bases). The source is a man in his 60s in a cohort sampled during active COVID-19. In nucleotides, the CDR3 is TGTGCCACCAGTGACCCGGCGGGGGGGCAGCCCCAGCATTTT. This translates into CATSDPAGGQPQHF.